The 13 T cell receptor beta chains listed next were all sequenced from one sample in a study of regulatory T cells in long-lasting Graves disease. Time point noted: persistent/refractory GD, antithyroid drugs over 5 years with positive TRAb. Generation of the TCR library employed RNA extracted from PBMCs. HTBI primers from iRepertoire and Arm-PCR of CDR3 regions yielded the TCR beta libraries. MiXCR was run by TCRdb on the multiplex PCR reads, yielding one entry per CDR3 protein. The data contain hundreds of thousands of distinct CDR3 sequences, 30% of them singletons. The source material was peripheral blood mononuclear cells (PBMCs), sampled when the disease was refractory, from a patient treated with antithyroid drugs. Receptors originate from a female donor with Graves disease.

This clonotype was picked up a small number of times. The chain employs TRBV27 and TRBJ2-7; 10 nucleotides match TRBD2. The CDR3 loop spans 16 amino acids. CDR1 is MNHEY and CDR2 is SMNVEV in the germline V gene (reference sequence). V shed 7 bases, J shed 4 bases, and the junction held 13 bases outside the gene matches. The chain's CDR3 is CASNPGLGLAPYEQYF. Written as DNA, the CDR3 is TGTGCCAGCAACCCTGGGTTGGGACTAGCGCCTTACGAGCAGTACTTC.

In its sample, this clonotype was seen a few times. CDR3 in amino acids: CSVRNELRPTEAFF. The CDR3 nucleotides read TGCAGCGTTCGCAACGAGCTAAGGCCCACTGAAGCTTTCTTT. The rearrangement uses TRBV29-1 and TRBJ1-1; D gene unclear. CDR1 and CDR2 from the germline V gene are SQVTM and ANQGSEA. V was pared by 5 bases and J by 4 bases, with 17 bases between. This CDR3 contains 14 residues.

This clonotype was observed a handful of times. The J gene is TRBJ1-2, the V gene TRBV11-2, with D possibly being TRBD1 (5 bases). The CDR3 length is 12 residues. Germline CDR1 reads SGHAT; CDR2 reads FQNNGV. With 2 bases removed from V and 8 bases from J, the gap between germline ends came to 9 bases. The DNA of the CDR3 is TGTGCCAGCAGCTTACCGGGGGTAGGCTACACCTTC. Translated: CASSLPGVGYTF.

The chain links TRBV6-1 to TRBJ1-5; the match to TRBD1 covers 9 bases. From germline, CDR1 is MNHNS and CDR2 SASEGT. This CDR3 spans 16 amino acids. V trimming: 6 bases; J trimming: 0 bases; junction bases outside the gene matches: 6. The CDR3: CASSRDRDRSNQPQHF. CDR3 DNA sequence: TGTGCCAGCAGCAGGGACAGGGATCGTAGCAATCAGCCCCAGCATTTT.

This rearrangement joins TRBV3-1 to TRBJ2-3, with D perhaps matching TRBD1 or TRBD2 (5 bases each). V was trimmed by 1 base and J by 4 bases, leaving 15 bases between them. CDR3 length: 16 amino acids. Per the germline V gene, CDR1 is LGHDT and CDR2 is YNNKEL (reference sequence). The CDR3 DNA follows: TGTGCCAGCAGCCAAGCCCACGCAGGGACCGCAGATACGCAGTATTTT. This encodes CASSQAHAGTADTQYF.

The genes are TRBV12-3 or TRBV12-4 and TRBJ1-5, with TRBD1 matching 9 bases. The V gene end was trimmed by 10 bases and the J gene end by 6 bases; junction bases not matched to a gene: 13. This CDR3 region has 15 residues. The CDR3 bases are TGTGCCAACAGCCGCCAGGGACAGGGCGGTCAGCCCCAGCATTTT. Protein sequence: CANSRQGQGGQPQHF.

This clonotype was detected ten times or more. This chain joins TRBV28 and TRBJ1-2; possible D gene TRBD1, 6 bases. Trimming removed 1 base at V and 4 bases at J, with 10 bases between. CDR3 length: 14 amino acids. In germline, CDR1 is MDHEN, CDR2 SYDVKM. CDR3 in DNA: TGTGCCAGCAGTTTATATCAGGGGCGCTATGGCTACACCTTC. It specifies CASSLYQGRYGYTF.

The chain carries TRBV3-1 and TRBJ1-1; D gene ambiguous. Germline CDR1 LGHDT, CDR2 YNNKEL (reference sequence). Trimming pared 0 bases from V and 7 bases from J, leaving 3 bases between. The CDR3 sequence is 11 residues long. CDR3 sequence reads: CASSQDGEAFF. In DNA, the CDR3 is TGTGCCAGCAGCCAAGACGGTGAAGCTTTCTTT.

The genes are TRBV28 and TRBJ1-3; D gene unclear. Deletions cut 2 bases from V and 0 bases from J, with 8 bases between. The CDR3 extends over 15 amino acids. Germline CDR1 and CDR2: MDHEN and SYDVKM. In nucleotides, the CDR3 is TGTGCCAGCAGTTTAACAGTCTTCTCTGGAAACACCATATATTTT. Amino acid sequence: CASSLTVFSGNTIYF.

Details on this clonotype: No conserved phenylalanine or tryptophan ends this CDR3, so it is likely a read error. J is TRBJ1-1 and V is TRBV7-2; the D gene is possibly TRBD1 (6 bases). Germline-derived CDR1 and CDR2 are SGHTA and FQGNSA. The ends were cut back, 5 bases at V and 1 base at J, with 11 bases in the middle. There are 14 residues in the CDR3. This CDR3 is CASSLRGANTEAFS. CDR3 sequence (DNA): TGTGCCAGCAGCCTGAGGGGGGCGAACACTGAAGCTTTCTCT.

This clonotype was recorded a few times. The rearrangement joins TRBV12-3 or TRBV12-4 to TRBJ2-2; no clear D. V lost 6 bases and J lost 5, with 10 bases in between. This CDR3 has 13 amino acids. CDR3 DNA sequence: TGTGCCAGCAGCAAACATAGGACCGGGGAGCTGTTTTTT. Amino acid sequence: CASSKHRTGELFF.

The chain has TRBV10-3 and TRBJ2-5; 7 bases map to TRBD1. Germline CDR1 reads ENHRY; CDR2 reads SYGVKD. The length of the CDR3 is 15 residues. The trim removed 3 bases at V and 4 bases at J, leaving 8 bases unmatched. The CDR3 nucleotides read TGTGCCATCAGTGACACTAGACAGGGCGTAGAGACCCAGTACTTC. Translated, it gives CAISDTRQGVETQYF.

This clonotype was detected a few times. V and J are TRBV9 and TRBJ2-5; D may be TRBD1 (7 bases). V lost 4 bases and J lost 4, with 14 bases in between. This CDR3 comprises 14 residues. Germline V gene sequence: CDR1 SGDLS, CDR2 YYNGEE. CDR3 region: CASSQGGGPETQYF. The DNA of the CDR3 is TGTGCCAGCAGCCAAGGAGGGGGCCCAGAGACCCAGTACTTC.